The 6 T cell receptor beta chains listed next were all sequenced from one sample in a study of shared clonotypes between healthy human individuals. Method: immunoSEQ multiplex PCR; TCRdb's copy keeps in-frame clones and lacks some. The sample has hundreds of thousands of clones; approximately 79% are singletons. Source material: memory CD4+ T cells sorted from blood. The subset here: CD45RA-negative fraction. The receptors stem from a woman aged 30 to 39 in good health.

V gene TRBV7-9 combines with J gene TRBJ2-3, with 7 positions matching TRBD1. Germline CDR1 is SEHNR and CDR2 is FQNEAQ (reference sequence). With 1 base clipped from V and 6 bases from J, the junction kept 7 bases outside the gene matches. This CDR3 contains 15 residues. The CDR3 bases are TGTGCCAGCAGCTTAGGAGGGGGCCCCGGGGATACGCAGTATTTT. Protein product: CASSLGGGPGDTQYF.

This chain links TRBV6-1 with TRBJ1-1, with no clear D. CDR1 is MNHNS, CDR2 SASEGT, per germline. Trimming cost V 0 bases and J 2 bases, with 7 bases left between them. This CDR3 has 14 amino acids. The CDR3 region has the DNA TGTGCCAGCAGTGAAGCAATCGGAAACACTGAAGCTTTCTTT. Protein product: CASSEAIGNTEAFF.

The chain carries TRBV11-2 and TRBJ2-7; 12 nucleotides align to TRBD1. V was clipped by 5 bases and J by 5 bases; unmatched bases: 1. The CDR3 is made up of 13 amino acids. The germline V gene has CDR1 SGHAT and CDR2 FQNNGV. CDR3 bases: TGTGCCAGCAGCGGGGACAGGGGGCACGAGCAGTACTTC. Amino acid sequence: CASSGDRGHEQYF.

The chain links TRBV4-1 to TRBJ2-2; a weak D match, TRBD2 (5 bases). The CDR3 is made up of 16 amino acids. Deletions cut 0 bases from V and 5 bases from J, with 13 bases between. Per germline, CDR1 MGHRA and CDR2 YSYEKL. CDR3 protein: CASSQDSRPGTGELFF. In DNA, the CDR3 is TGCGCCAGCAGCCAAGATTCCCGCCCGGGGACCGGGGAGCTGTTTTTT.

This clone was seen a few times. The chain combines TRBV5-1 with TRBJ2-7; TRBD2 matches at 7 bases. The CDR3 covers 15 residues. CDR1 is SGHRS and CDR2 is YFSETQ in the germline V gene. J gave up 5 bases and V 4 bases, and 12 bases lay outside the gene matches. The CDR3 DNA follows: TGCGCCAGCAGCGCGGGACTCTCCGGGACTAACGAGCAGTACTTC. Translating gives CASSAGLSGTNEQYF.

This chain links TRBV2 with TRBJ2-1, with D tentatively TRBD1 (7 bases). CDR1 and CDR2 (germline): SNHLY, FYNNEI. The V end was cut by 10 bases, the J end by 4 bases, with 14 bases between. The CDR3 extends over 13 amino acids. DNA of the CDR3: TGTGCCATCGCGGGACAGCTATACAATGAGCAGTTCTTC. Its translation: CAIAGQLYNEQFF.